Reported below is one T cell receptor beta chain. These data are taken from a study of beta chain features in type 1 diabetes. Expressed TCRB transcripts were sequenced because the isolated RNA had all been reverse transcribed beforehand. Profiled with immunoSEQ multiplex PCR; TCRdb holds only in-frame clones, not every one. The sample includes roughly 400,000 clones, roughly 15% of them seen just once. The ends lost 10 bases at V and 6 bases at J; junction bases unmatched: 16. CDR3 length: 16 residues. From germline, CDR1 is SGHTA and CDR2 FQGNSA. The chain carries TRBV7-2 and TRBJ2-3, with TRBD2 matching over 10 bases. Sample: naive CD4+ T cells from blood. This clonotype originated in a woman in her late teens or twenties in good health. In nucleotides, the CDR3 is TGTGCCATTACCCCATTTTTAGCGGGAGGAGGGGATACGCAGTATTTT. Residues: CAITPFLAGGGDTQYF.